This T cell receptor beta chain was observed in a study of T cell responses to AZD1222 COVID-19 vaccine. Study results and caveats: Most donors were white British, females outnumbered males, and clonal diversity was possibly underestimated. Spike regions recognized by vaccine-associated CD4 TCRs spanned the protein, led by 160-218 and 743-854.

In the case of this clone: Its cognate antigen is unknown.

The protocol was immunoSEQ multiplex PCR, while the TCRdb copy is restricted to in-frame clones and leaves out a portion. This table holds roughly 98,000 clones, 88% found once. This receptor was identified in an adult who received the AZD1222 COVID-19 vaccine. Specimen: peripheral blood, collected 28 days after the second AZD1222 dose.

The chain's CDR3 is CASSLALIGTGATDTQYF. The CDR3 DNA reads as TGTGCCAGCAGCTTGGCCCTGATCGGTACAGGGGCGACAGATACGCAGTATTTT. The chain has TRBV5-4 and TRBJ2-3; 7 bases align to TRBD1. This CDR3 comprises 18 residues. Per the germline V gene, CDR1 is SGHNT and CDR2 is YYREEE (reference sequence). The J segment lost 3 bases and the V segment lost 0 bases, leaving 13 bases of the junction unmatched.